This record looks at one T cell receptor (beta chain) sequence and its context. Its matching antigen is unknown. Its ends do not fully match the called genes, so a read error is possible. CDR3 size: 13 residues. Per germline, CDR1 ENHRY and CDR2 SYGVKD. This specimen comes from a study of post-analysis software for immune sequencing data. Study details: Progressive-relapsing, secondary progressive and relapsing-remitting multiple sclerosis were among the disease courses included.

General study results and limits: Significantly lower normalized Chao1 diversity was found in patients with multiple sclerosis relative to controls. There were five or six TRBV segments more frequent in patients than controls, and TRBV5-6, TRBV5-1 and TRBV20-1 were among them.

TCR beta cDNA libraries had unique molecular identifiers. T cells numbering about 0.95 to 10 million yielded some 500,000 cDNA molecules. One entry per CDR3 protein, called by TCRdb with MiXCR from the PCR reads. The data contain 650,000 to 850,000 distinct CDR3 sequences, around 45% of them singletons. The V and J genes are TRBV10-3 and TRBJ2-3; D is perhaps TRBD2 (5 bases). This TCR derives from a girl between 10 and 17 years old with multiple sclerosis. Sequencing was carried out using blood. CDR3 in DNA: TGCGCCCCCTACGGGGAAGGCACAGATACGCAGTATTTT. Amino acids: CAPYGEGTDTQYF.